A single sample gave rise to the 24 T cell receptor beta chains below, sequenced in a study of T cell repertoires in cytomegalovirus infection. Their target antigens are unknown. Via MiXCR, TCRdb re-called the reads, giving one row per CDR3 protein. The data contain roughly 500,000 distinct CDR3 sequences, 25% to 35% of them seen just once; the ten biggest clones take up 15% to 20%. Sequenced here: cultured PBMCs, sampled from culture after CMV antigen stimulation. The receptors shown here come from a human donor in good health (CMV status not recorded). Some clones in this sample may be carry-over from other donors' samples.

This clonotype was counted only a few times. The chain is built from TRBV5-1 and TRBJ2-3; 14 positions agree with TRBD2. Germline V gives CDR1 SGHRS, CDR2 YFSETQ. This CDR3 has 17 residues. V lost 4 bases and J lost 5; bases outside the gene matches: 9. The CDR3 sequence is CASSARLAGGPEDTQYF. The CDR3 bases are TGCGCCAGCAGCGCGAGACTAGCGGGAGGGCCCGAAGATACGCAGTATTTT. Supplemented by reference TRBV5-1 and TRBJ2-3, the full variable domain reads KAGVTQTPRYLIKTRGQQVTLSCSPISGHRSVSWYQQTPGQGLQFLFEYFSETQRNKGNFPGRFSGRQFSNSRSEMNVSTLELGDSALYLCASSARLAGGPEDTQYFGPGTRLTVL.

About this clonotype: An end of the junction does not agree with germline; a read error may underlie this. The J gene is TRBJ1-5, the V gene TRBV7-2; D gene unclear. The CDR3 loop spans 15 amino acids. Looked up from germline, CDR1 is SGHTA and CDR2 is FQGNSA. The CDR3 protein is CASSLGPTSTQPQHF. Here the CDR3 DNA reads TGTGCCAGCAGCTTAGGGCCGACGAGCACTCAGCCCCAGCATTTT.

This clonotype was observed a few times. The chain uses TRBV13 and TRBJ2-7; 11 nucleotides align to TRBD2. The trim removed 6 bases at V and 1 base at J, leaving 8 bases unmatched. The germline CDR1 and CDR2 sequences are PRHDT and FYEKMQ (reference sequence). The CDR3 contains 16 residues. The CDR3 region has the DNA TGTGCCAGCAGAGTTACTAGCGGGAGAGCTTCCTACGAGCAGTACGTC. This gives the protein CASRVTSGRASYEQYV.

This clonotype was seen at least ten times. The chain has TRBV7-2 and TRBJ2-7, with D possibly TRBD1 on 6 matching bases. The length of the CDR3 is 17 residues. Trimming took 4 bases from V and 1 from J, leaving 20 bases between them. Germline V gene sequence: CDR1 SGHTA, CDR2 FQGNSA. The CDR3 DNA follows: TGTGCCAGCAGCTCACCCGCCGCCAGGGGTCAATCCTACGAGCAGTACTTC. It encodes CASSSPAARGQSYEQYF.

The chain recombines TRBV11-3 with TRBJ2-1; the match to TRBD1 covers 11 bases. V gave up 4 bases and J gave up 7 bases; unmatched junction bases: 6. The CDR3 sequence is 15 residues long. CDR1 and CDR2 (germline): SGHNT, YENEEA. The CDR3 is CASSSWDRGSNEQFF. DNA for the CDR3: TGTGCCAGCAGCTCATGGGACAGGGGGTCAAATGAGCAGTTCTTC.

The chain is built from TRBV7-8 and TRBJ2-1; 15 bases line up with TRBD2. The CDR3 is made up of 17 amino acids. The V and J ends lost 1 base and 9 bases, in that order; junction bases with no gene match: 7. From germline, CDR1 is SGHVS and CDR2 FQNEAQ. CDR3 in DNA: TGTGCCAGCAGCTTAGGGACTAGCGGGAGGGCTTTCGGTGAGCAGTTCTTC. It codes for CASSLGTSGRAFGEQFF.

Concerning this clonotype itself: Sequence at one end of the junction differs from germline and may be a read error. The CDR3 bases are TGTGCCAGCAGCCTAACAGGGGGAAGACGGCATCCTAGCACAGATACGCAGTATTTT. Its protein is CASSLTGGRRHPSTDTQYF. The chain combines TRBV7-3 with TRBJ2-3; 8 positions match TRBD1. Germline V CDR1 and CDR2: SGHTA, FQGTGA. This CDR3 is built from 19 residues.

The chain links TRBV19 to TRBJ1-1, with D possibly being TRBD1 (6 bases). The germline V gene encodes CDR1 LNHDA and CDR2 SQIVND (reference sequence). This CDR3 comprises 16 residues. V lost 3 bases to trimming and J lost 1 base, with 15 bases between them. CDR3: CASSISRQAGNTEAFF. The CDR3 DNA sequence: TGTGCCAGTAGTATCTCCCGACAGGCGGGGAACACTGAAGCTTTCTTT.

This clonotype was observed a handful of times. This rearrangement joins TRBV20-1 to TRBJ2-3; 13 nucleotides line up with TRBD2. This CDR3 comprises 17 residues. Looked up from germline, CDR1 is DFQATT and CDR2 is SNEGSKA (reference sequence). Trimming at V came to 0 bases and at J to 0 bases, leaving 3 bases not matched to a gene. CDR3 DNA: TGCAGTGCTAGAGACGGACTAGCGGGAGTAAGCACAGATACGCAGTATTTT. Amino acids: CSARDGLAGVSTDTQYF.

This chain's CDR3 is CASSLQREGDQYF. The DNA for the CDR3 is TGTGCCAGCAGCTTACAACGGGAAGGGGACCAGTACTTC. The chain recombines TRBV7-2 with TRBJ2-5; D may correspond to TRBD1 or TRBD2 (5 bases each). CDR1 is SGHTA, CDR2 FQGNSA, per germline. Between the trimmed V and J ends, which lost 2 bases and 10 bases, there was a span of 14 bases. The CDR3 runs to 13 residues.

The chain recombines TRBV4-2 with TRBJ2-7, with 9 bases that match TRBD2. The junction had 11 bases not matched to a gene; V was cut back by 0 bases and J by 5 bases. CDR3 size: 17 residues. CDR1 and CDR2 from the germline V gene are LGHNA and YNFKEQ. The CDR3 sequence: CASSQERIGGRAHEQYF. Here the CDR3 DNA reads TGTGCCAGCAGCCAAGAACGTATCGGCGGGAGGGCTCACGAGCAGTACTTC.

The chain is built from TRBV12-3 or TRBV12-4 and TRBJ1-1, with 8 bases that match TRBD1. Unmatched junction bases numbered 7, after V lost 7 bases and J lost 0 bases. This CDR3 has 15 amino acids. As DNA, the CDR3 is TGTGCCAGCACCTGGGACAGGAGATTGAACACTGAAGCTTTCTTT. Protein product: CASTWDRRLNTEAFF.

The chain uses TRBV14 and TRBJ2-5; 10 nucleotides line up with TRBD2. This CDR3 has 14 amino acids. Germline V gene sequence: CDR1 SGHDN, CDR2 FVKESK. V dropped 2 bases and J dropped 6; count of bases not matched to a gene: 3. CDR3 in DNA: TGTGCCAGCAGCCAACAACTAGCGGGAAAGACCCAGTACTTC. Amino acids: CASSQQLAGKTQYF.

The rearrangement joins TRBV19 to TRBJ1-1; TRBD1 agrees at 11 bases. Looked up from germline, CDR1 is LNHDA and CDR2 is SQIVND (reference sequence). The CDR3 totals 15 residues. J was trimmed by 1 base and V by 3 bases; bases with no gene match: 1. CDR3 region: CASSIGTGGNTEAFF. DNA of the CDR3: TGTGCCAGTAGTATCGGGACAGGGGGGAACACTGAAGCTTTCTTT.

This clonotype has a handful of counts. The genes are TRBV5-4 and TRBJ1-1; 9 bases are shared with TRBD1. Per germline, CDR1 SGHNT and CDR2 YYREEE (reference sequence). The CDR3 covers 16 residues. Trimming removed 6 bases from V and 7 bases from J; junction bases left unmatched: 16. As DNA, the CDR3 is TGTGCCAGCACCCCGATGTCAGGGACAGGGACTCGTGAAGCTTTCTTT. Its protein is CASTPMSGTGTREAFF.

The V call is TRBV6-1, the J call TRBJ1-6; D is uncertain. Germline loops: CDR1 MNHNS, CDR2 SASEGT. V shed 8 bases and J shed 3 bases, with 14 bases lying between them. The CDR3 is 15 amino acids. The CDR3 sequence: CASGFRPRYNSPLHF. The CDR3, as DNA: TGTGCCAGCGGGTTTCGACCGCGCTATAATTCACCCCTCCACTTT.

This clonotype was counted between two and nine times. The rearrangement joins TRBV15 to TRBJ2-7, with TRBD1 matching over 9 bases. From germline, CDR1 is LNHNV and CDR2 YYDKDF (reference sequence). The length of the CDR3 is 14 residues. Trimming cost V 3 bases and J 3 bases; bases outside gene matches: 3. The CDR3 nucleotides read TGTGCCACCAGCAGCCCGGGACAGGGCTACGAGCAGTACTTC. Its protein product is CATSSPGQGYEQYF.

In its sample, this clonotype was seen a few times. V usage is TRBV11-2 and J usage is TRBJ2-5, with 13 bases that match TRBD2. Germline CDR1 and CDR2: SGHAT and FQNNGV. Unmatched junction bases numbered 2, after V lost 0 bases and J lost 4 bases. The CDR3 sequence is 16 residues long. As DNA, the CDR3 is TGTGCCAGCAGCTTAGAACTAGCGGGAGGGAGAGAGACCCAGTACTTC. Residues: CASSLELAGGRETQYF.

J is TRBJ2-3 and V is TRBV11-2, with a weak D call TRBD1 (6 bases). Germline V gene sequence: CDR1 SGHAT, CDR2 FQNNGV. The CDR3 is made up of 14 amino acids. The ends were cut back, 4 bases at V and 2 bases at J, with 10 bases in the middle. The CDR3 reads CASSSGEITDTQYF. CDR3 nucleotide sequence: TGTGCCAGCAGCTCAGGGGAGATCACAGATACGCAGTATTTT.

As DNA, the CDR3 is TGTGCCAGCAGTTACGATTTCACCGGGGAGCTGTTTTTT. It encodes CASSYDFTGELFF. V gene TRBV6-2 or TRBV6-3 combines with J gene TRBJ2-2, with D uncertain. The CDR3 is made up of 13 amino acids. Germline CDR1 MNHEY, CDR2 SVGEGT. V was cut by 2 bases and J by 4 bases, with 5 bases left in between.

Details on this clonotype: Its ends do not fully match the called genes, so a read error is possible. The chain recombines TRBV3-1 with TRBJ1-1; D ambiguous. Germline loops: CDR1 LGHDT, CDR2 YNNKEL (reference sequence). CDR3 length: 13 residues. The CDR3 region is CASSQVENTEAFF. The CDR3 region has the DNA TGCGCCAGCAGCCAAGTAGAAAACACTGAAGCTTTCTTT.

This clonotype turned up a few times. This sequence joins TRBV10-3 and TRBJ2-2; 9 bases are shared with TRBD1. Trimming at V came to 6 bases and at J to 1 base, leaving 6 bases not matched to a gene. The CDR3 spans 16 residues. CDR1 is ENHRY and CDR2 is SYGVKD in the germline V gene. The CDR3 DNA reads TGTGCCATCAGCTTTTCGGGACAGGGGAACACCGGGGAGCTGTTTTTT. This sequence encodes CAISFSGQGNTGELFF.

This clonotype appeared a few times. This chain links TRBV12-3 or TRBV12-4 with TRBJ1-3, with D perhaps matching TRBD1 (5 bases). This CDR3 has 12 amino acids. V dropped 5 bases and J dropped 8 bases, with 10 bases sitting between them. CDR3 sequence (DNA): TGTGCCAGCAGTCGGGCGGGGGACACCATATATTTT. Its protein is CASSRAGDTIYF.

V gene TRBV10-2 combines with J gene TRBJ2-3, with TRBD2 matching 11 bases. V lost 6 bases to trimming and J lost 6 bases; unmatched junction nucleotides: 5. Germline lookup yields CDR1 WSHSY and CDR2 SAAADI. This CDR3 comprises 14 residues. CDR3 loop: CASRLLAGDDTQYF. CDR3 in DNA: TGCGCCAGCAGATTACTAGCGGGAGATGATACGCAGTATTTT.